The following is a T cell receptor beta chain sequence with its context. The antigen it recognizes is unknown. The sample holds no much larger clone one base away, and base qualities are not on file. These data come from a study of radiotherapy plus CTLA-4 blockade in lung cancer (dated by TCRdb to the late 2010s). For the study in its entirety: Among the enrolled patients, about 19% had an objective response, and 31% reached disease control. Beyond this particular receptor, the publication reports: TCR clones derived from tumors expanded in peripheral blood after treatment with radiotherapy and ipilimumab. The strongest predictors of response, as reported, were early dynamic changes in blood T cell clones along with a rise in serum interferon-beta after radiation.

Libraries came from the immunoSEQ multiplex PCR assay. TCRdb's version of the immuneACCESS table is confined to in-frame rearrangements and falls short of the full clone set. An unresolved V gene accounts for under half of the shortfall where checked; the remainder is of unknown origin. The sample contains 40,000 to 50,000 clones, roughly four fifths of them found a single time. The ten largest clones represent roughly 3.4% of the sample. The CDR3 measures 14 amino acids from cysteine to phenylalanine. Just the 42-base CDR3 DNA is kept, in frame starting at base 1. Relative to germline, V is missing 5 bases and J is missing 0 bases, with 1 base of the junction outside any gene match. For CDR1 and CDR2, the germline V gene lists KGHSH and LQKENI. The study evaluated CTLA-4 blockade (ipilimumab) given together with focal radiation therapy in patients who had chemo-refractory metastatic non-small-cell lung cancer.

The source was peripheral blood, collected from a patient treated with radiotherapy plus ipilimumab. The sequence joins TRBV18 to TRBJ2-7, with 10 bases in between that match TRBD1. The receptor comes from a human donor with non-small cell lung cancer who had stable disease on radiotherapy plus ipilimumab. The DNA sequence is TGTGCCAGCTCAGGACAGGGGGGCTCCTACGAGCAGTACTTC. It translates to CASSGQGGSYEQYF.